This T cell receptor beta chain stems from a study of blood T cell repertoires in COVID-19. Assay: immunoSEQ multiplex PCR; the TCRdb copy retains only in-frame clones and omits some. This sample has under 75,000 clones, with more than 70% found just once. CDR1 is SGHNT and CDR2 is YYREEE in the germline V gene (reference sequence). The CDR3 has 13 amino acids. The V gene lost 3 bases and the J gene lost 2 bases, with 9 bases spanning the gap. Sequencing was performed on peripheral blood. The receptor was derived from a man in his sixties with acute or convalescent COVID-19. The rearrangement joins TRBV5-4 to TRBJ2-7, with D possibly being TRBD2 (5 bases). CDR3: CASSSGRTYEQYF. CDR3 in DNA: TGTGCCAGCAGCTCGGGGAGAACCTACGAGCAGTACTTC.